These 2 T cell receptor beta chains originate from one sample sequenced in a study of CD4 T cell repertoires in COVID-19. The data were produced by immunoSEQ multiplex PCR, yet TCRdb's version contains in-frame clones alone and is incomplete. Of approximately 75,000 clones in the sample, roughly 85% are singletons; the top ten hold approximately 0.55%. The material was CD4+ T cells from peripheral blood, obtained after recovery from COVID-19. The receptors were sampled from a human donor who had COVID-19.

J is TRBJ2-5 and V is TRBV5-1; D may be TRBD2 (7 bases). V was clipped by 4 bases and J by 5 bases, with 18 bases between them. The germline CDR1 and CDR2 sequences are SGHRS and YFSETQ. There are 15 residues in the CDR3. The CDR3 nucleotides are TGCGCCAGCAGCCATGTTGGGGGGGGCGTGGAGACCCAGTACTTC. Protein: CASSHVGGGVETQYF.

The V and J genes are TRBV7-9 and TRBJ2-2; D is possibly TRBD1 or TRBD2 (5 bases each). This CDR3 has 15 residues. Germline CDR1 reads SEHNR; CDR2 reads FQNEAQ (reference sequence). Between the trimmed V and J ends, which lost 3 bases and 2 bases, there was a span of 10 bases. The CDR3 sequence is CASSFGTLNTGELFF. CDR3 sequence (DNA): TGTGCCAGCAGCTTCGGGACGTTAAACACCGGGGAGCTGTTTTTT.